This is a list of T cell receptor beta chains from one sample in a study of PD-1 blockade in classical Hodgkin lymphoma. The data were produced by immunoSEQ multiplex PCR, yet TCRdb's version contains in-frame clones alone and is incomplete. The sample comprises more than 4,000 clones, around 68% of which are singletons, and roughly a quarter rests with the top ten. The sequenced sample was CD8+ T cells from blood, obtained before the fourth cycle of nivolumab. Receptors originate from a human donor with classical Hodgkin lymphoma. Both conserved end residues are part of each CDR3. D genes are given only for firm matches. Expanded clones get a size class; other rows say once, few or many, or leave the size out.

TRBJ1-5 | TRBV5-4 | few | NA | TGTGCCAGATTTCGACAGGCGTCCAATCAGCCCCAGCATTTT | CARFRQASNQPQHF
TRBJ2-1 | TRBV9 | NA | TRBD1 | TGTGCCAGCAGCGTAGAAGGGGGCCCAAAATCGGAGCAGTTCTTC | CASSVEGGPKSEQFF
TRBJ2-2 | TRBV6-5 | NA | NA | TGTGCCAGCAGTTACTTAGGGGGGGTCACCGGGGAGCTGTTTTTT | CASSYLGGVTGELFF
TRBJ2-1 | TRBV15 | once | TRBD2 | TGTGCCACCAGCAGGATTGGACTAGCCAGAGAGCAGTTCTTC | CATSRIGLAREQFF
TRBJ1-2 | TRBV7-2 | NA | NA | TGTGCCAGCAGCTTGCGGTTTTATGGCTACACCTTC | CASSLRFYGYTF
TRBJ2-5 | TRBV11-2 | NA | TRBD2 | TGTGCCAGCAGCTTAGTTCCTGGACTAGCGTTGGAGACCCAGTACTTC | CASSLVPGLALETQYF
TRBJ2-3 | TRBV5-1 | NA | TRBD2 | TGCGCCAGCAGCTTGGACCTAGCGGGGGGGCCAGATACGCAGTATTTT | CASSLDLAGGPDTQYF
TRBJ2-7 | TRBV5-1 | NA | NA | TGCGCCAGCAGCTGGGACAAATCCTACGAGCAGTACTTC | CASSWDKSYEQYF
TRBJ2-5 | TRBV15 | once | NA | TGTGCCACCAGCAGAGGAAACGAGGAGACCCAGTACTTC | CATSRGNEETQYF
TRBJ2-1 | TRBV7-6 | NA | NA | TGTGCCAGCAGCTTAGTCGCTTTGGATGAGCAGTTCTTC | CASSLVALDEQFF
TRBJ1-6 | TRBV23-1 | NA | NA | TGCGCCAGCAGTCGGGGGGACAATTCACCCCTCCACTTT | CASSRGDNSPLHF
TRBJ2-3 | TRBV9 | NA | TRBD2 | TGTGCCAGCAGCGGTCCCCTAGCGGGGGGGCTAGATACGCAGTATTTT | CASSGPLAGGLDTQYF
TRBJ2-3 | TRBV4-1 | NA | TRBD1 | TGCGCCAGCAGCTCAATCGAAACAGGGGGAGATACGCAGTATTTT | CASSSIETGGDTQYF
TRBJ2-1 | TRBV11-2 | NA | TRBD2 | TGTGCCAGCAGCTTAGTCTCGACGGGGGGCTACAATGAGCAGTTCTTC | CASSLVSTGGYNEQFF
TRBJ2-5 | TRBV10-2 | NA | TRBD1 | TGCGCCAGCAGTGTGATAGCCGGGACAGGGGGCGGAGAGACCCAGTACTTC | CASSVIAGTGGGETQYF
TRBJ1-2 | TRBV27 | few | NA | TGTGCCAGCAGTCCTACGGCAAACTATGGCTACACCTTC | CASSPTANYGYTF
TRBJ1-1 | TRBV30 | once | NA | TGTGCCTGGAGCAGGAACACTGAAGCTTTCTTT | CAWSRNTEAFF
TRBJ1-5 | TRBV9 | NA | NA | TGTGCCAGCAGCGTAGGAACGGTTGGACAGCCCCAGCATTTT | CASSVGTVGQPQHF
TRBJ1-5 | TRBV19 | NA | NA | TGTGCCAGTAGTATAGGGGCCCTCAATCAGCCCCAGCATTTT | CASSIGALNQPQHF
TRBJ2-7 | TRBV11-3 | NA | TRBD1 | TGTGCCAGCAGCCTAACGACAGGGGCCCACGAGCAGTACTTC | CASSLTTGAHEQYF
TRBJ1-5 | TRBV6-5 | once | NA | TGTGCCAGCAGTTACGGGGCGAATGCCCAGCCCCAGCATTTT | CASSYGANAQPQHF
TRBJ2-1 | TRBV13 | NA | NA | TGTGCCAGCAGCTTAGTGTTCGGGGGCCGCGGCAATGAGCAGTTCTTC | CASSLVFGGRGNEQFF
TRBJ2-5 | TRBV7-9 | NA | NA | TGTGCCAGCAGCTTAGATCTAGGGGAGACCCAGTACTTC | CASSLDLGETQYF
TRBJ1-4 | TRBV27 | medium-sized | NA | TGTGCCAGCAGTGATCGGGGAAGTAATGAAAAACTGTTTTTT | CASSDRGSNEKLFF
TRBJ2-1 | TRBV7-3 | NA | NA | TGTGCCAGCAGCTTAGTGGACAGCCCCATCGTCGATGAGCAGTTCTTC | CASSLVDSPIVDEQFF
TRBJ1-5 | TRBV18 | NA | NA | TGTGCCAGCTCAAAGGGGGGATCTGGTCAGCCCCAGCATTTT | CASSKGGSGQPQHF
TRBJ1-1 | TRBV4-2 | NA | NA | TGTGCCAGCAGCCAAGACATCCCGGCCGTTAACACTGAAGCTTTCTTT | CASSQDIPAVNTEAFF
TRBJ2-7 | TRBV5-6 | NA | NA | TGTGCCAGCAGCTTGGCCTACAGGGTCCACGAGCAGTACTTC | CASSLAYRVHEQYF
TRBJ2-3 | TRBV4-3 | NA | TRBD2 | TGCGCCAGCAGCCCTTCTCTCGGGGGGGGCCCCACAGATACGCAGTATTTT | CASSPSLGGGPTDTQYF
TRBJ2-5 | TRBV4-3 | NA | TRBD2 | TGCGCCAGCAGCCAAGATTTCGGGACTAAGTGGCCCCAGTACTTC | CASSQDFGTKWPQYF
TRBJ2-7 | TRBV28 | NA | NA | TGTGCCAGCAGTCGCTCCGACAGATACTACGAGCAGTACTTC | CASSRSDRYYEQYF
TRBJ2-1 | TRBV6-4 | NA | NA | TGTGCCAGCAGTGACTCGGGGGGATTCGGTGAGCAGTTCTTC | CASSDSGGFGEQFF
TRBJ2-5 | TRBV28 | once | NA | TGTGCCAGCAGTTATGGCAGACAGCATCAAGAGACCCAGTACTTC | CASSYGRQHQETQYF
TRBJ2-7 | TRBV14 | once | NA | TGTGCCAGCAGCCAAGATTGGTGGGACGGTGAATACGAGCAGTACTTC | CASSQDWWDGEYEQYF
TRBJ2-4 | TRBV5-4 | NA | TRBD1 | TGTGCCAGCAGGGGACAGGAAAACATTCAGTACTTC | CASRGQENIQYF
TRBJ2-2 | TRBV4-1 | NA | TRBD2 | TGCGCCAGCAGCCAAGAAGTCAGCGGGGGGCCGACAAGTACCGGGGAGCTGTTTTTT | CASSQEVSGGPTSTGELFF
TRBJ2-7 | TRBV7-2 | NA | TRBD1 | TGTGCCAGCAGCCCCCGGGACAGGTTGGATATCGAGCAGTACTTC | CASSPRDRLDIEQYF